Following are 26 T cell receptor beta chains from one sample sequenced in a study of Tregs in tolerant kidney transplant recipients. Repertoires were generated with immunoSEQ multiplex PCR, while TCRdb's copy carries only in-frame clones and drops some. This sample has tens of thousands of clones; less than 95% occur once, and the top ten carry 0.6% to 0.7%. The material sequenced was Tregs from blood. The receptors shown here come from a human donor in good health.

The chain is built from TRBV25-1 and TRBJ1-1; D ambiguous. Trimming stripped 0 bases from V and 2 bases from J, with 13 bases between. Per the germline V gene, CDR1 is MGHDK and CDR2 is SYGVNS. CDR3 length: 16 residues. The CDR3 sequence: CASSEYVGGGNTEAFF. The CDR3 DNA is TGTGCCAGCAGTGAATATGTCGGCGGCGGAAACACTGAAGCTTTCTTT. Full variable domain (remainder filled in from reference TRBV25-1 and TRBJ1-1): EADIYQTPRYLVIGTGKKITLECSQTMGHDKMYWYQQDPGMELHLIHYSYGVNSTEKGDLSSESTVSRIRTEHFPLTLESARPSHTSQYLCASSEYVGGGNTEAFFGQGTRLTVV.

The rearrangement uses TRBV2 and TRBJ2-7; D is possibly TRBD1 (6 bases). Germline CDR1 and CDR2: SNHLY and FYNNEI. V was trimmed by 6 bases and J by 1 base, leaving 10 bases between them. The CDR3 spans 13 residues. For the CDR3, the DNA is TGTGCCAGCAGCCGGACAGCGTCCTACGAGCAGTACTTC. Translated: CASSRTASYEQYF.

The CDR3 DNA reads as TGCGCCACCCAGTCAATCACAGAGGACGAGCAGTACTTC. As protein: CATQSITEDEQYF. V gene TRBV23-1 combines with J gene TRBJ2-7; D gene unclear. TRBV23-1 is noted as an ORF with a role that remains uncertain. CDR3 size: 13 residues. V dropped 10 bases and J dropped 5 bases, with 18 bases sitting between them.

This clone was detected once. The V and J genes are TRBV5-1 and TRBJ2-1, with D maybe TRBD2 (6 bases). Germline V gene data show CDR1 as SGHRS and CDR2 as YFSETQ. This CDR3 region has 14 residues. V was cut by 3 bases and J by 3 bases, with 10 bases left in between. The CDR3 reads CASSWEVVYNEQFF. The CDR3 bases are TGCGCCAGCAGCTGGGAGGTAGTCTACAATGAGCAGTTCTTC. Full variable domain (rest looked up from reference TRBV5-1 and TRBJ2-1): KAGVTQTPRYLIKTRGQQVTLSCSPISGHRSVSWYQQTPGQGLQFLFEYFSETQRNKGNFPGRFSGRQFSNSRSEMNVSTLELGDSALYLCASSWEVVYNEQFFGPGTRLTVL.

The genes are TRBV19 and TRBJ1-4; the match to TRBD1 covers 12 bases. Unmatched junction bases numbered 4, after V lost 3 bases and J lost 8 bases. The CDR3 extends over 15 amino acids. CDR1 and CDR2 (germline): LNHDA, SQIVND (reference sequence). CDR3: CASSMSGTGGEKLFF. For the CDR3, the DNA is TGTGCCAGTAGTATGTCGGGGACAGGGGGCGAAAAACTGTTTTTT.

In its sample, this clone was seen once. This chain uses TRBV5-6 with TRBJ2-5; TRBD2 is a possible D gene (6 bases). Germline loops: CDR1 SGHDT, CDR2 YYEEEE. This CDR3 comprises 14 residues. The germline V and J ends were trimmed by 9 bases and 0 bases, with 15 bases remaining between them. DNA of the CDR3: TGTGCCACCATCCTGCGGGGCTACCAAGAGACCCAGTACTTC. It yields the protein CATILRGYQETQYF.

This chain links TRBV27 with TRBJ2-7; 9 nucleotides align to TRBD1. Trimming removed 6 bases from V and 2 bases from J; junction bases left unmatched: 11. Germline V gene lookup returns CDR1 MNHEY and CDR2 SMNVEV (reference sequence). This CDR3 spans 16 amino acids. The CDR3 DNA sequence: TGTGCCAGCAGCTTCTTACCCGGGACAGGGACCTACGAGCAGTACTTC. As protein: CASSFLPGTGTYEQYF.

The J gene is TRBJ2-3, the V gene TRBV5-1; no clear D gene. This CDR3 has 14 residues. Germline V gene data show CDR1 as SGHRS and CDR2 as YFSETQ. The germline V and J ends were trimmed by 2 bases and 2 bases, with 9 bases remaining between them. The CDR3 region is CASSFGRTTDTQYF. Written as DNA, the CDR3 is TGCGCCAGCAGCTTTGGGCGGACCACAGATACGCAGTATTTT.

The chain links TRBV19 to TRBJ2-3; D remains unclear. The CDR3 has 14 amino acids. With 1 base removed from V and 2 bases from J, the gap between germline ends came to 7 bases. Germline V gene lookup returns CDR1 LNHDA and CDR2 SQIVND (reference sequence). In nucleotides, the CDR3 is TGTGCCAGTAGTATAGGGTCCGACACAGATACGCAGTATTTT. Translating gives CASSIGSDTDTQYF. The full variable domain, in which reference TRBV19 and TRBJ2-3 provide the parts outside the CDR3, is DGGITQSPKYLFRKEGQNVTLSCEQNLNHDAMYWYRQDPGQGLRLIYYSQIVNDFQKGDIAEGYSVSREKKESFPLTVTSAQKNPTAFYLCASSIGSDTDTQYFGPGTRLTVL.

V is TRBV12-5 and J is TRBJ2-4; D tentatively reads TRBD1 or TRBD2 (5 bases each). The V gene lost 4 bases and the J gene lost 0 bases, with 10 bases spanning the gap. Per the germline V gene, CDR1 is LGHNT and CDR2 is FRNRAP. The CDR3 has 15 residues. Written as DNA, the CDR3 is TGTGCTAGTGGTTGGGGGAGCTTAGCCAAAAACATTCAGTACTTC. Amino acids: CASGWGSLAKNIQYF.

The chain joins TRBV5-1 to TRBJ2-7; D call uncertain. The CDR3 consists of 12 residues. Germline assignment: CDR1 SGHRS and CDR2 YFSETQ. V was clipped by 1 base and J by 0 bases, with 2 bases between them. The CDR3 region has the DNA TGCGCCAGCAGCTTGTACTCCTACGAGCAGTACTTC. As protein: CASSLYSYEQYF.

The chain carries TRBV4-2 and TRBJ2-1; no reliable D call. Per germline, CDR1 LGHNA and CDR2 YNFKEQ. Trimming shortened V by 4 bases and J by 9 bases, and 19 bases separated the two germline ends. CDR3 length: 15 residues. The CDR3 DNA follows: TGTGCCAGCAGCCCCCTAATTAAGGGATTAGGTGAGCAGTTCTTC. This translates into CASSPLIKGLGEQFF.

The rearrangement links TRBV2 to TRBJ2-2, with D tentatively TRBD1 (6 bases). The CDR3 totals 16 residues. V was cut by 5 bases and J by 1 base, with 14 bases left in between. From germline, CDR1 is SNHLY and CDR2 FYNNEI. DNA for the CDR3: TGTGCCAGCAGTTCTAACAGGGTAGGGAACACCGGGGAGCTGTTTTTT. It translates to CASSSNRVGNTGELFF.

The chain recombines TRBV18 with TRBJ2-7, with D perhaps matching TRBD1 (6 bases). Germline V gives CDR1 KGHSH, CDR2 LQKENI. V was trimmed by 2 bases and J by 3 bases, leaving 8 bases between them. CDR3 size: 13 residues. CDR3 region: CASSPVDSYEQYF. In DNA, the CDR3 is TGTGCCAGCTCACCAGTGGACAGCTACGAGCAGTACTTC.

The chain has TRBV14 and TRBJ2-2; maybe TRBD2 (5 bases). With 4 bases removed from V and 5 bases from J, the gap between germline ends came to 17 bases. Germline CDR1 and CDR2: SGHDN and FVKESK. There are 16 residues in the CDR3. The CDR3 coding sequence is TGTGCCAGCAGCCCTAGTCCGGGGAGTTCAACCGGGGAGCTGTTTTTT. Protein: CASSPSPGSSTGELFF.

This clone was recorded only once. The V call is TRBV6-5, the J call TRBJ1-6; D might be TRBD1 (5 bases). The V end lost 9 bases, the J end lost 5 bases, and 14 bases lay between the germline ends. CDR3 length equals 14 residues. Germline V gene lookup returns CDR1 MNHEY and CDR2 SVGAGI. The CDR3 region has the DNA TGTGCCAGTTCCCGCGGGACGGATAATTCACCCCTCCACTTT. Protein sequence: CASSRGTDNSPLHF.

The chain has TRBV29-1 and TRBJ2-4; 11 nucleotides match TRBD2. This CDR3 is built from 15 residues. The trim removed 4 bases at V and 0 bases at J, leaving 2 bases unmatched. Per germline, CDR1 SQVTM and CDR2 ANQGSEA. CDR3 protein: CSVVTSGVAKNIQYF. The CDR3 DNA sequence: TGCAGCGTTGTGACTAGCGGGGTAGCCAAAAACATTCAGTACTTC.

CDR3 protein: CASSLPVWTEAFF. In DNA, the CDR3 is TGTGCCAGCAGCTTACCGGTCTGGACTGAAGCTTTCTTT. This sequence joins TRBV11-2 and TRBJ1-1; D unclear. V was trimmed by 2 bases and J by 5 bases, leaving 9 bases between them. The CDR3 has 13 amino acids. CDR1 SGHAT and CDR2 FQNNGV come from the germline V gene.

The CDR3 reads CASSFLGRRSTGELFF. DNA of the CDR3: TGTGCCAGCAGTTTCCTGGGCCGTAGGTCCACCGGGGAGCTGTTTTTT. The genes are TRBV27 and TRBJ2-2, with D uncertain. CDR1 and CDR2 (germline): MNHEY, SMNVEV (reference sequence). V was cut by 3 bases and J by 4 bases, with 15 bases left in between. There are 16 residues in the CDR3.

The chain employs TRBV5-4 and TRBJ2-1, with 11 bases lining up with TRBD2. Germline V lookup: CDR1 SGHNT, CDR2 YYREEE (reference sequence). The CDR3 runs to 15 residues. V lost 3 bases and J lost 4; bases outside the gene matches: 3. The CDR3 loop reads CASSSGTSGYNEQFF. The CDR3 DNA reads TGTGCCAGCAGCTCCGGGACTAGCGGATACAATGAGCAGTTCTTC.

The CDR3 sequence is CSVAGQTSGYTF. The DNA for the CDR3 is TGCAGCGTCGCCGGACAGACGAGTGGCTACACCTTC. The rearrangement uses TRBV29-1 and TRBJ1-2, with D possibly TRBD1 on 6 matching bases. With 6 bases removed from V and 7 bases from J, the gap between germline ends came to 15 bases. The CDR3 extends over 12 amino acids. Germline V CDR1 and CDR2: SQVTM, ANQGSEA.

This sequence joins TRBV10-2 and TRBJ2-7; 7 positions agree with TRBD2. The V gene's germline CDR1 is WSHSY and CDR2 SAAADI. The length of the CDR3 is 13 residues. Unmatched junction bases numbered 2, after V lost 2 bases and J lost 4 bases. The CDR3 spells CASSEGRAYEQYF. Here the CDR3 DNA reads TGCGCCAGCAGTGAGGGGAGGGCTTACGAGCAGTACTTC.

This chain connects TRBV6-5 to TRBJ2-7; 7 bases are shared with TRBD2. Trimming took 2 bases from V and 1 from J; bases not matched to a gene: 5. CDR3 length equals 15 residues. Germline V gives CDR1 MNHEY, CDR2 SVGAGI. CDR3 nucleotide sequence: TGTGCCAGCAGTTACGGCAGCGGGGAATCCTACGAGCAGTACTTC. The encoded protein is CASSYGSGESYEQYF.

This chain uses TRBV5-1 with TRBJ2-3; 8 bases line up with TRBD2. Germline CDR1 is SGHRS and CDR2 is YFSETQ. The CDR3 has 13 residues. J lost 4 bases, V lost 4 bases, and 2 bases had no gene match. As DNA, the CDR3 is TGCGCCAGCAGCGCTAGCGGGTCAGATACGCAGTATTTT. Its translation is CASSASGSDTQYF.

V is TRBV5-1 and J is TRBJ2-3; TRBD1 is a possible D gene (6 bases). V lost 0 bases and J 5 bases, leaving 13 bases between the germline ends. The CDR3 is 15 residues long. Germline assignment: CDR1 SGHRS and CDR2 YFSETQ. The CDR3 here is CASSLGWGPLDTQYF. For the CDR3, the DNA is TGCGCCAGCAGCTTGGGGTGGGGGCCATTAGATACGCAGTATTTT.

This clone has a single count. The chain is built from TRBV5-1 and TRBJ2-1; 8 positions agree with TRBD1. Germline V CDR1 and CDR2: SGHRS, YFSETQ. The trim removed 3 bases at V and 6 bases at J, leaving 8 bases unmatched. The CDR3 has 15 amino acids. This CDR3 is CASSSGQGWGNEQFF. The CDR3 DNA reads as TGCGCCAGCAGCTCCGGACAGGGTTGGGGCAATGAGCAGTTCTTC.